This T cell receptor beta chain appears in the sequencing data of a study of siplizumab effects on memory and regulatory T cells. Study-wide results and limits: Roughly 80-95% of dividing CD4+ or CD8+ clones were without an attributable naive or memory phenotype. The study found that mappable alloreactive CD4+ clones averaged nearly 70% Treg-derived with siplizumab and roughly 27% in controls. It seemed that naive T cells were more diverse than memory cells and were major contributors to the alloresponse.

The method was immunoSEQ multiplex PCR; TCRdb's version includes in-frame clones alone and lacks a portion of them. The sample contains 100,000 or so clones, roughly 94% of which appear only once. Germline lookup yields CDR1 SNHLY and CDR2 FYNNEI. The CDR3 spans 14 residues. J lost 5 bases, V lost 1 base, and 5 bases had no gene match. A remark on this clone: The antigen remains unidentified.

This chain joins TRBV2 and TRBJ2-7; 7 positions agree with TRBD2. This clonotype was sampled from a human donor in good health. The specimen was non-Treg CD4+ T cells sorted from blood. The CDR3 loop reads CASSEGGRLDEQYF. CDR3 bases: TGTGCCAGCAGTGAAGGCGGGAGACTGGACGAGCAGTACTTC. The whole variable domain, filled in from reference TRBV2 and TRBJ2-7, reads EPEVTQTPSHQVTQMGQEVILRCVPISNHLYFYWYRQILGQKVEFLVSFYNNEISEKSEIFDDQFSVERPDGSNFTLKIRSTKLEDSAMYFCASSEGGRLDEQYFGPGTRLTVT.